This T cell receptor (beta chain) was recovered during a study of T-cell reconstitution after alpha-beta-depleted transplantation in children. Findings of the study overall: Expanded graft clones numbering several hundred reportedly gave rise to alpha-beta T cells about two months after transplant. T-cell counts and diversity at one year post-transplant came mainly from newly produced T cells.

The TCRbeta library incorporated unique molecular identifiers. One entry per CDR3 protein, called by TCRdb with MiXCR from the PCR reads. The sample yields around 600,000 distinct CDR3 sequences, under 25% seen once. Trimming took 4 bases from V and 5 from J, leaving 8 bases between them. The germline CDR1 and CDR2 sequences are SQVTM and ANQGSEA. This CDR3 has 11 residues. At least ten counts were recorded for this clonotype. As yet, its antigen is unknown. The V and J genes are TRBV29-1 and TRBJ2-5, with D possibly TRBD2 on 6 matching bases. This clonotype was sampled from a boy under three years old who had a stem cell transplant for acute myeloid leukemia, so the T cells may come from the graft donor. This sample comprised PBMCs, mostly from graft donor cells, obtained 360 days after TCRalphabeta/CD19-depleted stem cell transplant. CDR3 region: CSVAGEETQYF. DNA of the CDR3: TGCAGCGTTGCGGGGGAGGAGACCCAGTACTTC.